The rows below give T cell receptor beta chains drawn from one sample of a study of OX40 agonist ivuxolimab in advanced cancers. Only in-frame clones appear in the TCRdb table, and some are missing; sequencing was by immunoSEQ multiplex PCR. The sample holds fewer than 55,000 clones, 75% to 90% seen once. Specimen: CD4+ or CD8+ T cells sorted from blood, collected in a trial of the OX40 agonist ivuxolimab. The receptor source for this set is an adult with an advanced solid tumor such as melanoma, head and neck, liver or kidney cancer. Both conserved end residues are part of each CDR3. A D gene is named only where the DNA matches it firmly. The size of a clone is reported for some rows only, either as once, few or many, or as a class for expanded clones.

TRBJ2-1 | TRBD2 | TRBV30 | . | CAWSVSGTSVLQINEQFF | TGTGCCTGGAGTGTTTCCGGGACTAGCGTCCTCCAGATCAATGAGCAGTTCTTC
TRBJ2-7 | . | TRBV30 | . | CAWSVGRGVSYEQYF | TGTGCCTGGAGTGTAGGCAGGGGAGTTTCCTACGAGCAGTACTTC
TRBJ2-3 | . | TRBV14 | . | CASSQERAVDTQYF | TGTGCCAGCAGCCAGGAAAGAGCCGTAGATACGCAGTATTTT
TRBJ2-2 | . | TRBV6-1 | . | CASSEFSSLNTGELFF | TGTGCCAGCAGTGAATTTAGCAGCCTGAACACCGGGGAGCTGTTTTTT
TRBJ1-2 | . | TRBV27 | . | CASSLRQGHGYTF | TGTGCCAGCAGTTTACGGCAGGGTCATGGCTACACCTTC
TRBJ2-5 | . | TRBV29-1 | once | CSVEIETQYF | TGCAGCGTTGAAATCGAGACCCAGTACTTC
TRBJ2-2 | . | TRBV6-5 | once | CASSYYQTGELFF | TGTGCCAGCAGTTACTATCAAACCGGGGAGCTGTTTTTT
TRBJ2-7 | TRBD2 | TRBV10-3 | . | CAISRGEGYEQYF | TGTGCCATCAGTCGAGGGGAGGGGTACGAGCAGTACTTC
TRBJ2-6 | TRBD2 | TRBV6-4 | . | CASNPPGREASGANVLTF | TGTGCCAGCAATCCCCCAGGGCGGGAGGCCTCTGGGGCCAACGTCCTGACTTTC
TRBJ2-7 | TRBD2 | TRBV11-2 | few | CASSFGAGGFYEQYF | TGTGCCAGCAGCTTCGGGGCGGGAGGTTTCTACGAGCAGTACTTC
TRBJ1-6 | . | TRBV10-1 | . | CASQREDNSPLHF | TGCGCCAGCCAGCGGGAAGATAATTCACCCCTCCACTTT
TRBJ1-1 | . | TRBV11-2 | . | CASSLDRGGGMNTEAFF | TGTGCCAGCAGCTTAGATCGCGGCGGCGGAATGAACACTGAAGCTTTCTTT
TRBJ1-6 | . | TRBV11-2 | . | CASSLETGIPSPLHF | TGTGCCAGCAGCTTAGAGACCGGGATCCCTTCACCCCTCCACTTT
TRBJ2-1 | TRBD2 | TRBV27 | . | CATRRSGSNEQFF | TGTGCTACCAGGAGAAGCGGGAGCAATGAGCAGTTCTTC
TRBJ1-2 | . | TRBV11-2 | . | CASSLGRWELLRANYGYTF | TGTGCCAGCAGCTTAGGGAGGTGGGAGCTACTAAGGGCTAACTATGGCTACACCTTC
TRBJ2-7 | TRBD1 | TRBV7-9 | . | CASSRTGVHEQYF | TGTGCCAGCAGCCGAACAGGGGTCCACGAGCAGTACTTC
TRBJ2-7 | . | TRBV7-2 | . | CASSLSWGEQYF | TGTGCCAGCAGCTTAAGTTGGGGCGAGCAGTACTTC
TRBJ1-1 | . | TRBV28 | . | CASSLSTEAFF | TGTGCCAGCAGTTTAAGCACTGAAGCTTTCTTT
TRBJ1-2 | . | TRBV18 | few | CASSQGKNYGYTF | TGTGCCAGCTCACAGGGAAAAAACTATGGCTACACCTTC
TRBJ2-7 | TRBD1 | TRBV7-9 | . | CASSSRDSYSYEQYF | TGTGCCAGCAGCTCACGGGACAGTTATTCCTACGAGCAGTACTTC
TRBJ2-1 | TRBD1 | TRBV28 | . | CASSTTGTGYNEQFF | TGTGCCAGCAGTACAACCGGGACAGGGTATAATGAGCAGTTCTTC
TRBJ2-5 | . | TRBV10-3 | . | CAISDMETQYF | TGTGCCATCAGTGATATGGAGACCCAGTACTTC
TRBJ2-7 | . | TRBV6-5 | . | CASSYSSRQGTEQYF | TGTGCCAGCAGTTACTCGTCACGGCAGGGGACGGAGCAGTACTTC
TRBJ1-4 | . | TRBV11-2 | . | CASSLTGYATNEKLFF | TGTGCCAGCAGCCTTACAGGTTATGCAACTAATGAAAAACTGTTTTTT
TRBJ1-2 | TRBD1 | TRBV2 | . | CASKTDRVKDYGYTF | TGTGCCAGCAAAACGGACAGGGTAAAGGACTATGGCTACACCTTC
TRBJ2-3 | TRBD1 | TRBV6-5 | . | CASSYGTGSTDTQYF | TGTGCCAGCAGTTACGGGACAGGGAGCACAGATACGCAGTATTTT
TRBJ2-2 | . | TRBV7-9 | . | CASSLVGAITGELFF | TGTGCCAGCAGCTTAGTGGGGGCGATCACCGGGGAGCTGTTTTTT
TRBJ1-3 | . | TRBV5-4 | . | CASSLDRVSGNTIYF | TGTGCCAGCAGCTTGGACAGGGTCTCTGGAAACACCATATATTTT
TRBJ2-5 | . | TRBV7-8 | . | CASSSWGIQETQYF | TGTGCCAGCAGCTCCTGGGGAATCCAAGAGACCCAGTACTTC
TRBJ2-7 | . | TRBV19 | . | CASSPRWTSAYEQYF | TGTGCCAGTAGTCCCCGATGGACCAGCGCATACGAGCAGTACTTC
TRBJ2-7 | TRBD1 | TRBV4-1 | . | CASSPRQGATLEQYF | TGCGCCAGCAGCCCCAGACAGGGGGCAACGCTCGAGCAGTACTTC
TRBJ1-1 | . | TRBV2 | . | CASRAEIGEAFF | TGTGCCAGCAGGGCGGAAATAGGGGAAGCTTTCTTT
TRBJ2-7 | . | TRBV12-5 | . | CASGLVGEQNHEQYF | TGTGCTAGTGGTTTGGTTGGGGAACAAAACCACGAGCAGTACTTC
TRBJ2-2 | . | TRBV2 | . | CASSSDGAATGELFF | TGTGCCAGCAGTTCAGATGGCGCGGCCACCGGGGAGCTGTTTTTT
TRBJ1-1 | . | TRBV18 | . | CASSAEQEFNTEAFF | TGTGCCAGCTCAGCTGAACAGGAATTCAACACTGAAGCTTTCTTT
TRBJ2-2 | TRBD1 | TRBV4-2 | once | CASNPGGSGELFF | TGTGCCAGCAATCCAGGGGGCTCCGGGGAGCTGTTTTTT
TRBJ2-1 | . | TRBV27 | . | CASSLSRDPGNEQFF | TGTGCCAGCAGTTTATCGCGGGATCCCGGCAATGAGCAGTTCTTC
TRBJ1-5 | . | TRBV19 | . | CASSAPGGVYQPQHF | TGTGCCAGTAGTGCCCCGGGGGGGGTGTATCAGCCCCAGCATTTT
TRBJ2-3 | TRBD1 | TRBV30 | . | CAWTGGLSTDTQYF | TGTGCCTGGACAGGGGGTCTAAGCACAGATACGCAGTATTTT
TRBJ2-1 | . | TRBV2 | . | CASESNEQFF | TGTGCCAGCGAGAGCAATGAGCAGTTCTTC
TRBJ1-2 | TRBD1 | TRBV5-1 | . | CASSGGQGLSYGYTF | TGCGCCAGCAGCGGGGGACAGGGGTTGTCCTATGGCTACACCTTC
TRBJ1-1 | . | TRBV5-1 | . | CASSLAFGTEAFF | TGCGCCAGCAGCTTGGCCTTTGGGACTGAAGCTTTCTTT
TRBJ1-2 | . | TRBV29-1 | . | CSVEVLDRSDYGYTF | TGCAGCGTTGAAGTCCTAGACAGGTCCGACTATGGCTACACCTTC
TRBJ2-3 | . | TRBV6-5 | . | CASSYYGESTDTQYF | TGTGCCAGCAGTTACTACGGGGAGAGCACAGATACGCAGTATTTT
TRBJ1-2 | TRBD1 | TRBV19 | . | CASDERDRSASNYGYTF | TGTGCCAGCGATGAAAGGGACAGAAGCGCCTCTAACTATGGCTACACCTTC
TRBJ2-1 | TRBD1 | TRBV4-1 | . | CASSQEHRGSYNEQFF | TGCGCCAGCAGCCAAGAGCACAGGGGCTCCTACAATGAGCAGTTCTTC
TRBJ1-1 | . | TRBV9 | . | CASSVGEAVSAIKGTEAFF | TGTGCCAGCAGCGTAGGGGAGGCGGTCTCAGCGATTAAGGGCACTGAAGCTTTCTTT
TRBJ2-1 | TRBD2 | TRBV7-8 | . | CASSLELAGGSYNEQFF | TGTGCCAGCAGCTTAGAACTAGCGGGTGGCTCCTACAATGAGCAGTTCTTC
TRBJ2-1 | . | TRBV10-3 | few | CAINSPSYNEQFF | TGTGCCATCAATAGTCCTTCCTACAATGAGCAGTTCTTC